This TCR beta chain was identified during a study of blood T cell repertoires in COVID-19. Sequenced by immunoSEQ multiplex PCR; TCRdb stores in-frame clones only, minus some. The data show about 300,000 clones, with 90% seen just once and approximately 7.5% held by the top ten. The CDR3 extends over 15 amino acids. Looked up from germline, CDR1 is MDHEN and CDR2 is SYDVKM. Unmatched junction bases numbered 3, after V lost 2 bases and J lost 2 bases. This chain connects TRBV28 to TRBJ2-7; 10 bases line up with TRBD1. The clonotype originates from a woman under 40 with COVID-19, enrolled during active disease. Sequencing was carried out using peripheral blood. As DNA, the CDR3 is TGTGCCAGCAGTTTACTGGGACAGGGGACCTACGAGCAGTACTTC. Its translation is CASSLLGQGTYEQYF.